The next 16 T cell receptor beta chains were all read from a single sample in a study of blood T cell repertoires in COVID-19. The protocol was immunoSEQ multiplex PCR, while the TCRdb copy is restricted to in-frame clones and leaves out a portion. The sample gives a few hundred thousand clones, approximately 89% of which show up once; roughly 10% is in the top ten. The sequenced sample consisted of peripheral blood. These receptors were obtained from a woman between 70 and 85 years old with COVID-19, enrolled during active disease.

This rearrangement joins TRBV21-1 to TRBJ1-5. TRBV21-1 is shown as a pseudogene. The CDR3 is 15 amino acids. The CDR3 bases are TGTGCCAGCAGCACCTTAGCGTCCCCCCGGGAGCCCCAGCATTTT. Encoded protein: CASSTLASPREPQHF.

There are a few counts of this clone. The rearrangement joins TRBV19 to TRBJ1-2; TRBD1 matches 7 bases. Trimming cost V 3 bases and J 8 bases; bases outside gene matches: 6. CDR3 length: 13 amino acids. Germline V lookup: CDR1 LNHDA, CDR2 SQIVND (reference sequence). CDR3 sequence: CASSITGTVGYTF. CDR3 bases: TGTGCCAGTAGTATCACAGGGACAGTAGGCTACACCTTC.

The gene calls are TRBV4-3 and TRBJ2-1, with 7 bases aligning to TRBD1. This CDR3 has 13 residues. V shed 4 bases and J 5 bases; nucleotides not matched to a gene: 2. Germline V CDR1 and CDR2: LGHNA, YSLEER. CDR3 DNA: TGCGCCAGCAGCCTGGGACAGAACAATGAGCAGTTCTTC. It encodes CASSLGQNNEQFF.

This clone has a single count. DNA for the CDR3: TGTGCCAGCAGCTTAGGCAGGGGCAACTACGAGCAGTACTTC. Translated, it gives CASSLGRGNYEQYF. The rearrangement uses TRBV13 and TRBJ2-7; D is possibly TRBD1 (6 bases). V dropped 0 bases and J dropped 3 bases, with 9 bases sitting between them. Germline-derived CDR1 and CDR2 are PRHDT and FYEKMQ (reference sequence). The CDR3 sequence is 14 residues long.

The chain carries TRBV2 and TRBJ2-3; perhaps TRBD1 as D (6 bases). Trimming pared 6 bases from V and 2 bases from J, leaving 18 bases between. The CDR3 spans 16 residues. Germline assignment: CDR1 SNHLY and CDR2 FYNNEI. The CDR3 is CASRAGDRYITDTQYF. The CDR3 region has the DNA TGTGCCAGCAGAGCAGGGGACCGATACATCACAGATACGCAGTATTTT.

The rearrangement joins TRBV9 to TRBJ2-1; 14 bases are shared with TRBD2. Germline V CDR1 and CDR2: SGDLS, YYNGEE. The CDR3 extends over 17 amino acids. V shed 2 bases and J 7 bases; nucleotides not matched to a gene: 8. CDR3 DNA: TGTGCCAGCAGCGTGGGGACTAGCGGGAGTGGAGGGAATGAGCAGTTCTTC. Translation gives CASSVGTSGSGGNEQFF.

J is TRBJ1-4 and V is TRBV5-6, with D possibly TRBD1 on 5 matching bases. CDR1 and CDR2 (germline): SGHDT, YYEEEE. Trimming shortened V by 0 bases and J by 8 bases, and 14 bases separated the two germline ends. The CDR3 contains 15 residues. The CDR3 nucleotides are TGTGCCAGCAGCTTGGATGTGGGGGGGAACGAAAAACTGTTTTTT. Protein product: CASSLDVGGNEKLFF.

The chain joins TRBV29-1 to TRBJ2-5, with D possibly TRBD1 on 6 matching bases. The V gene's germline CDR1 is SQVTM and CDR2 ANQGSEA. Trimming pared 6 bases from V and 4 bases from J, leaving 12 bases between. This CDR3 region has 12 residues. CDR3: CSVKQGGETQYF. The CDR3 nucleotides read TGCAGCGTGAAACAGGGTGGAGAGACCCAGTACTTC.

A remark on this clone: One end of the junction does not line up with germline, which may come from a read error. The chain combines TRBV29-1 with TRBJ1-2, with TRBD1 matching over 9 bases. This CDR3 spans 15 amino acids. The V gene's germline CDR1 is SQVTM and CDR2 ANQGSEA. The CDR3 protein is CSVAKIRTGDYGYTF. For the CDR3, the DNA is TGCAGCGTTGCGAAGATAAGGACAGGGGACTACGGCTACACCTTC.

This clone occurred once. The V and J genes are TRBV30 and TRBJ1-6; D possibly corresponds to TRBD1 (6 bases). CDR1 GTSNPN and CDR2 SVGIG come from the germline V gene (reference sequence). This CDR3 has 13 amino acids. Trimming shortened V by 5 bases and J by 10 bases, and 15 bases separated the two germline ends. CDR3 sequence: CAWQQGSGSPLHF. The CDR3 bases are TGTGCCTGGCAACAGGGAAGTGGATCACCCCTCCACTTT.

This chain connects TRBV4-2 to TRBJ1-6, with a weak D call TRBD1 (6 bases). The CDR3 consists of 15 residues. The V and J ends lost 4 bases and 10 bases respectively, with 17 bases between them. Per germline, CDR1 LGHNA and CDR2 YNFKEQ. The CDR3 sequence is CASSPTGIWGSPLHF. CDR3 in DNA: TGTGCCAGCAGCCCTACAGGGATATGGGGATCACCCCTCCACTTT.

The chain carries TRBV5-1 and TRBJ1-1; D not resolved. Germline CDR1 SGHRS, CDR2 YFSETQ. V lost 0 bases, J lost 4 bases, and 10 bases lay in between. The CDR3 runs 14 residues. CDR3: CASSLVVGSTEAFF. CDR3 bases: TGCGCCAGCAGCTTGGTTGTGGGGAGCACTGAAGCTTTCTTT. The complete variable domain, with remaining parts taken from reference TRBV5-1 and TRBJ1-1, reads KAGVTQTPRYLIKTRGQQVTLSCSPISGHRSVSWYQQTPGQGLQFLFEYFSETQRNKGNFPGRFSGRQFSNSRSEMNVSTLELGDSALYLCASSLVVGSTEAFFGQGTRLTVV.

V gene TRBV10-3 combines with J gene TRBJ2-6; TRBD1 matches at 8 bases. The V and J ends lost 6 bases and 1 base, in that order; junction bases with no gene match: 14. This CDR3 has 19 amino acids. Germline V gene data show CDR1 as ENHRY and CDR2 as SYGVKD. CDR3 in DNA: TGTGCCATCAGATCAGACCCTGGACAGGGTACTTCTGGGGCCAACGTCCTGACTTTC. Translating it yields CAIRSDPGQGTSGANVLTF.

V usage is TRBV11-1 and J usage is TRBJ2-7, with 11 nucleotides matching TRBD1. The CDR3 runs to 16 residues. Germline V gives CDR1 SGHAT, CDR2 FQDESV (reference sequence). V dropped 5 bases and J dropped 5; count of bases not matched to a gene: 11. The chain's CDR3 is CASSTSGTGGVHEQYF. The CDR3 nucleotides are TGTGCCAGCAGCACCTCCGGGACAGGGGGAGTCCACGAGCAGTACTTC.

V and J are TRBV30 and TRBJ1-6; 12 bases are shared with TRBD1. V trimming: 4 bases; J trimming: 7 bases; junction bases outside the gene matches: 5. Germline loops: CDR1 GTSNPN, CDR2 SVGIG (reference sequence). The CDR3 consists of 15 residues. The CDR3 nucleotides are TGTGCCTGGATGGGGACAGGGGGCAGAAATTCACCCCTCCACTTT. Translating it yields CAWMGTGGRNSPLHF. Using reference TRBV30 and TRBJ1-6 for the parts outside the CDR3, the full variable domain is SQTIHQWPATLVQPVGSPLSLECTVEGTSNPNLYWYRQAAGRGLQLLFYSVGIGQISSEVPQNLSASRPQDRQFILSSKKLLLSDSGFYLCAWMGTGGRNSPLHFGNGTRLTVT.

The chain employs TRBV21-1 and TRBJ2-2; no DNA check was done on the table's D call, TRBD1. TRBV21-1 is a listed pseudogene. The CDR3 sequence is 17 residues long. The CDR3 reads CASITRGQNRRAGELFF. The CDR3 DNA sequence: TGTGCCAGCATCACGCGGGGACAGAATCGGAGGGCCGGGGAGCTGTTTTTT.